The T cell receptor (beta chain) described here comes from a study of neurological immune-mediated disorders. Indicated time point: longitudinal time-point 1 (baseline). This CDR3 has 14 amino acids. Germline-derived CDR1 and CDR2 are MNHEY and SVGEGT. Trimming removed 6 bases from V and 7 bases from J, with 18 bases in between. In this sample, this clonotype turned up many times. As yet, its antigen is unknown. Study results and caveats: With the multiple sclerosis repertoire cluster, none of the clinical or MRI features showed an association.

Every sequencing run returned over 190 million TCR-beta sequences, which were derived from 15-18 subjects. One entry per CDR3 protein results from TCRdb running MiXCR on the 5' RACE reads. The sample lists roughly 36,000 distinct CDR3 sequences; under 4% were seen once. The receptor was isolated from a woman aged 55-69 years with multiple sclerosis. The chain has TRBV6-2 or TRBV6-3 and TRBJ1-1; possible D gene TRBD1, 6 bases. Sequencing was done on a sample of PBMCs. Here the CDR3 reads CASSPLRGGREAFF. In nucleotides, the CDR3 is TGTGCCAGCAGCCCCCTAAGGGGGGGCCGTGAAGCTTTCTTT.